The subject of this entry is one T cell receptor beta chain. Assay: immunoSEQ multiplex PCR; the TCRdb copy retains only in-frame clones and omits some. Altogether 160,000 or so clones are present, more than 85% being singletons, with the ten largest covering 1.5%. The CDR3 consists of 15 residues. From germline, CDR1 is DFQATT and CDR2 SNEGSKA (reference sequence). V was pared by 3 bases and J by 7 bases, with 22 bases between. This sample is part of a study of T cell responses to AZD1222 COVID-19 vaccine. The sample in question was peripheral blood, obtained 28 days after the second AZD1222 dose. This receptor was taken from an adult who received the AZD1222 COVID-19 vaccine. This chain connects TRBV20-1 to TRBJ2-7; TRBD2 is a possible D gene (5 bases). CDR3 in amino acids: CSASAPGVALREQYF. CDR3 in DNA: TGCAGTGCTAGTGCCCCCGGGGTAGCCCTACGGGAGCAGTACTTC.